One sample yielded the 20 T cell receptor beta chains listed below, sequenced in a study of cytomegalovirus exposure and HLA in healthy donors. PCR involved 60 Vbeta and 13 Jbeta primers. TCRdb keeps only in-frame clones here, not all; method: immunoSEQ multiplex PCR. The table includes 130,000 to 150,000 clones, around three quarters detected once. Source material: PBMCs. The receptor source for this set is a man in his forties or fifties in good health and CMV-seronegative.

The chain is built from TRBV19 and TRBJ1-5, with 7 nucleotides matching TRBD1. There are 15 residues in the CDR3. The germline V gene encodes CDR1 LNHDA and CDR2 SQIVND (reference sequence). V was clipped by 5 bases and J by 1 base; unmatched bases: 5. The CDR3 DNA follows: TGTGCCAGTAGTCCCCGACAGGGAAGCAATCAGCCCCAGCATTTT. Its translation is CASSPRQGSNQPQHF.

V gene TRBV4-3 combines with J gene TRBJ2-2; D is possibly TRBD1 (6 bases). The CDR3 runs to 14 residues. Trimming pared 2 bases from V and 6 bases from J, leaving 10 bases between. Per the germline V gene, CDR1 is LGHNA and CDR2 is YSLEER. CDR3 residues: CASSQTRGPGELFF. The CDR3 DNA reads TGCGCCAGCAGCCAAACCAGGGGTCCCGGGGAGCTGTTTTTT.

This clone occurred once. J is TRBJ1-1 and V is TRBV7-7; the D is unclear. Trimming removed 2 bases at V and 0 bases at J, with 16 bases between. This CDR3 comprises 17 residues. Germline CDR1 reads SSHAT; CDR2 reads FNYEAQ (reference sequence). Here the CDR3 DNA reads TGTGCCAGCAGCTTACGGCAGCTACCTAGTCTGAACACTGAAGCTTTCTTT. It translates to CASSLRQLPSLNTEAFF.

This clone has just a few counts. This chain joins TRBV28 and TRBJ2-1; 14 nucleotides match TRBD2. Germline CDR1 MDHEN, CDR2 SYDVKM. Losses at the gene ends were 6 bases for V and 4 bases for J; bases not matched to a gene: 5. There are 16 residues in the CDR3. The CDR3: CASRQGLAGVYNEQFF. The CDR3 bases are TGTGCCAGCAGACAGGGACTAGCGGGGGTTTACAATGAGCAGTTCTTC.

This clone was seen more than once but under ten times. The V gene is TRBV10-3, the J gene TRBJ1-3; D uncertain. This CDR3 has 15 amino acids. The V and J ends lost 5 bases and 3 bases respectively, with 14 bases between them. Germline assignment: CDR1 ENHRY and CDR2 SYGVKD. CDR3 nucleotides: TGTGCCATCAGTTCCGAGGTTTTTTATGGAAACACCATATATTTT. This gives the protein CAISSEVFYGNTIYF.

The chain employs TRBV5-4 and TRBJ2-1; D might be TRBD1 (5 bases). The CDR3 contains 15 residues. V shed 4 bases and J shed 7 bases, with 18 bases lying between them. The germline CDR1 and CDR2 sequences are SGHNT and YYREEE (reference sequence). CDR3 in amino acids: CASSRPGGARNEQFF. The CDR3 region has the DNA TGTGCCAGCAGCCGACCTGGTGGGGCCAGGAATGAGCAGTTCTTC.

The chain is built from TRBV5-5 and TRBJ2-7; unclear D gene. Germline CDR1 is SGHKS and CDR2 is YYEKEE (reference sequence). V lost 2 bases and J 2 bases, leaving 11 bases between the germline ends. The CDR3 has 14 amino acids. CDR3 protein: CASSLVTVTYEQYF. Written as DNA, the CDR3 is TGTGCCAGCAGCTTAGTTACGGTAACCTACGAGCAGTACTTC.

CDR3 nucleotides: TGCGCCAGCTCAGCCGACAACGGGGGAGAGACCCAGTACTTC. It translates to CASSADNGGETQYF. The chain employs TRBV5-1 and TRBJ2-5; maybe TRBD2 (6 bases). The V and J ends lost 7 bases and 4 bases respectively, with 17 bases between them. CDR1 and CDR2 (germline): SGHRS, YFSETQ. The CDR3 has 14 residues.

The gene calls are TRBV2 and TRBJ2-1; 10 nucleotides align to TRBD2. The germline CDR1 and CDR2 sequences are SNHLY and FYNNEI. Losses at the gene ends were 0 bases for V and 5 bases for J; bases not matched to a gene: 13. The CDR3 extends over 19 amino acids. The CDR3 nucleotides read TGTGCCAGCAGTGAAGCTACAGGCGGGCGGCTAGCGGGGGACAATGAGCAGTTCTTC. Translating it yields CASSEATGGRLAGDNEQFF.

The rearrangement links TRBV28 to TRBJ2-7; 8 nucleotides agree with TRBD2. After removal of 6 bases from V and 4 bases from J, the junction contained 11 bases not matched to a gene. The germline CDR1 and CDR2 sequences are MDHEN and SYDVKM. This CDR3 region has 15 residues. CDR3 amino acids: CASSGPAGEDYEQYF. The CDR3 DNA sequence: TGTGCCAGCAGCGGACCAGCGGGAGAGGATTACGAGCAGTACTTC.

This CDR3 reads CASSEGLAGRSYEQYF. CDR3 nucleotide sequence: TGTGCCAGCAGCGAAGGACTAGCGGGACGCTCCTACGAGCAGTACTTC. This rearrangement joins TRBV5-4 to TRBJ2-7; 12 bases line up with TRBD2. The CDR3 sequence is 16 residues long. Germline V lookup: CDR1 SGHNT, CDR2 YYREEE (reference sequence). The J segment lost 0 bases and the V segment lost 4 bases, leaving 5 bases of the junction unmatched.

V and J are TRBV2 and TRBJ1-6; the match to TRBD1 covers 7 bases. This CDR3 is built from 14 residues. Germline CDR1 SNHLY, CDR2 FYNNEI. V gave up 9 bases and J gave up 8 bases; unmatched junction bases: 10. Here the CDR3 reads CASAQGDQDSPLHF. The CDR3 region has the DNA TGTGCCAGTGCCCAGGGGGATCAGGATTCACCCCTCCACTTT.

The chain is built from TRBV5-1 and TRBJ2-7, with a tentative D call TRBD1 (6 bases). Per germline, CDR1 SGHRS and CDR2 YFSETQ. The CDR3 length is 14 residues. Trimming removed 4 bases from V and 0 bases from J, with 11 bases in between. CDR3 sequence (DNA): TGCGCCAGCAGCCAAGGGGGTTCCTCCTACGAGCAGTACTTC. This translates into CASSQGGSSYEQYF.

The CDR3 sequence is CASSQVWTGDPYEQYF. The CDR3 nucleotides read TGCGCCAGCAGCCAAGTATGGACAGGGGATCCCTACGAGCAGTACTTC. The rearrangement links TRBV4-1 to TRBJ2-7; 9 nucleotides agree with TRBD1. CDR3 length equals 16 residues. J lost 2 bases, V lost 1 base, and 6 bases had no gene match. Germline CDR1 MGHRA, CDR2 YSYEKL.

The rearrangement joins TRBV14 to TRBJ1-1; TRBD1 agrees at 10 bases. The CDR3 covers 21 residues. Trimming took 0 bases from V and 4 from J; bases not matched to a gene: 20. Germline CDR1 reads SGHDN; CDR2 reads FVKESK. Here the CDR3 DNA reads TGTGCCAGCAGCCAAGATCTATGGCCATGGGGAGTTGGGACAGGGGTCACTGAAGCTTTCTTT. Its translation: CASSQDLWPWGVGTGVTEAFF. The variable domain in full, completed from reference TRBV14 and TRBJ1-1, reads EAGVTQFPSHSVIEKGQTVTLRCDPISGHDNLYWYRRVMGKEIKFLLHFVKESKQDESGMPNNRFLAERTGGTYSTLKVQPAELEDSGVYFCASSQDLWPWGVGTGVTEAFFGQGTRLTVV.

This clone has more than one count but fewer than ten. This chain uses TRBV6-1 with TRBJ1-1, with D unclear. The CDR3 spans 14 residues. The V and J ends lost 0 bases and 6 bases respectively, with 11 bases between them. Germline V CDR1 and CDR2: MNHNS, SASEGT. This CDR3 is CASSEARQLSEAFF. In DNA, the CDR3 is TGTGCCAGCAGTGAAGCGCGGCAGTTGTCTGAAGCTTTCTTT.

The chain has TRBV18 and TRBJ1-4; 10 bases match TRBD1. V dropped 3 bases and J dropped 7; count of bases not matched to a gene: 5. CDR3 length: 15 residues. Germline V gene lookup returns CDR1 KGHSH and CDR2 LQKENI. As DNA, the CDR3 is TGTGCCAGCTCACCCCCGGGACAGGGGCCTGAAAAACTGTTTTTT. Protein sequence: CASSPPGQGPEKLFF.

The chain links TRBV20-1 to TRBJ1-5; a weak D match, TRBD1 (6 bases). Germline V gene sequence: CDR1 DFQATT, CDR2 SNEGSKA (reference sequence). The CDR3 runs 11 residues. Trimming took off 7 bases at V and 5 bases at J, with 9 bases between the two ends. In DNA, the CDR3 is TGCAGTGTCAGGGGCCATCAGCCCCAGCATTTT. This gives the protein CSVRGHQPQHF.

The rearrangement uses TRBV28 and TRBJ2-5; the D is unclear. The CDR3 loop spans 12 amino acids. CDR1 and CDR2 (germline): MDHEN, SYDVKM. Deletions cut 2 bases from V and 4 bases from J, with 5 bases between. The CDR3 loop is CASSLLRETQYF. In DNA form, the CDR3 reads TGTGCCAGCAGTTTACTCCGAGAGACCCAGTACTTC.

The chain joins TRBV29-1 to TRBJ2-7; 7 bases agree with TRBD1. This CDR3 has 13 residues. Trimming cost V 7 bases and J 3 bases; bases outside gene matches: 9. The germline CDR1 and CDR2 sequences are SQVTM and ANQGSEA. CDR3 in amino acids: CSAGTGALYEQYF. DNA of the CDR3: TGCAGCGCCGGTACAGGGGCCCTCTACGAGCAGTACTTC.